These 24 T cell receptor beta chains were sequenced from one sample in a study of neoadjuvant anti-PD-1 for oral cavity cancer. Time point meaning: after neoadjuvant nivolumab, at surgical resection. Repertoires were generated with immunoSEQ multiplex PCR, while TCRdb's copy carries only in-frame clones and drops some. The sample includes over 65,000 clones, 85% to 90% of them seen just once. The material was PBMCs, obtained after nivolumab (anti-PD-1) treatment. These receptor sequences come from a person between 35 and 79 years old with oral cavity squamous cell carcinoma.

The CDR3 DNA follows: TGTGCCAGCGCTCCGGGACTAGCACCCCATGAGCAGTTCTTC. Protein: CASAPGLAPHEQFF. This chain joins TRBV2 and TRBJ2-1, with 9 bases fitting TRBD2. V shed 8 bases, J shed 8 bases, and the junction held 10 bases outside the gene matches. The CDR3 runs 14 residues. Germline V gives CDR1 SNHLY, CDR2 FYNNEI.

The V gene is TRBV2, the J gene TRBJ1-1; TRBD1 matches 7 bases. The trim removed 11 bases at V and 0 bases at J, leaving 9 bases unmatched. The CDR3 consists of 14 residues. The V gene's germline CDR1 is SNHLY and CDR2 FYNNEI. CDR3: CALWDSIMNTEAFF. The CDR3 nucleotides read TGTGCCCTCTGGGACAGCATTATGAACACTGAAGCTTTCTTT.

The chain links TRBV11-2 to TRBJ1-3; no clear D. This CDR3 is built from 16 residues. Germline values: CDR1 SGHAT, CDR2 FQNNGV. The ends were cut back, 5 bases at V and 0 bases at J, with 14 bases in the middle. Here the CDR3 reads CASSRQTLSSGNTIYF. Here the CDR3 DNA reads TGTGCCAGCAGCCGACAAACACTGAGCTCTGGAAACACCATATATTTT.

CDR3 protein: CASSFSQSGYEQYF. The CDR3 DNA reads as TGTGCCAGCAGTTTCAGTCAAAGTGGCTACGAGCAGTACTTC. The chain combines TRBV27 with TRBJ2-7; D gene uncertain. The CDR3 contains 14 residues. Per the germline V gene, CDR1 is MNHEY and CDR2 is SMNVEV (reference sequence). V dropped 3 bases and J dropped 3 bases, with 12 bases sitting between them.

The chain has TRBV5-1 and TRBJ1-1; a possible D gene is TRBD1 (5 bases). V was trimmed by 5 bases and J by 3 bases, leaving 17 bases between them. The CDR3 loop spans 15 amino acids. The germline gives CDR1 SGHRS, CDR2 YFSETQ. CDR3 amino acids: CASRVIGGVDTEAFF. Here the CDR3 DNA reads TGCGCCAGCAGAGTGATTGGAGGGGTAGACACTGAAGCTTTCTTT.

The gene calls are TRBV11-2 and TRBJ2-7, with 8 bases lining up with TRBD1. The junction had 15 bases not matched to a gene; V was cut back by 6 bases and J by 5 bases. This CDR3 comprises 16 residues. Germline lookup yields CDR1 SGHAT and CDR2 FQNNGV. CDR3 residues: CASRRSGQGVYDEQYF. The CDR3 bases are TGTGCCAGCAGGCGGAGCGGACAGGGCGTTTACGACGAGCAGTACTTC.

The chain couples TRBV2 to TRBJ2-7, with D hard to call. Looked up from germline, CDR1 is SNHLY and CDR2 is FYNNEI. The length of the CDR3 is 12 residues. The germline V and J ends were trimmed by 7 bases and 4 bases, with 11 bases remaining between them. CDR3 in amino acids: CASIGRKYEQYF. The CDR3 nucleotides are TGTGCCAGCATCGGACGGAAATACGAGCAGTACTTC.

This clone was observed once. The chain employs TRBV6-1 and TRBJ2-2; D unclear. This CDR3 spans 14 amino acids. V was clipped by 7 bases and J by 0 bases, with 9 bases between them. CDR1 and CDR2 (germline): MNHNS, SASEGT. The CDR3 nucleotides read TGTGCCAGCATTGGGCTAGCGAACACCGGGGAGCTGTTTTTT. Translating gives CASIGLANTGELFF.

This rearrangement joins TRBV29-1 to TRBJ2-7; 10 bases map to TRBD1. Trimming removed 7 bases from V and 3 bases from J; junction bases left unmatched: 3. The CDR3 runs to 12 residues. Germline V gene sequence: CDR1 SQVTM, CDR2 ANQGSEA. The CDR3 region has the DNA TGCAGCGCCGGGACAGGGGACTACGAGCAGTACTTC. It encodes CSAGTGDYEQYF.

V and J are TRBV2 and TRBJ1-1, with a tentative D call TRBD1 (5 bases). The CDR3 covers 13 residues. CDR1 and CDR2 (germline): SNHLY, FYNNEI. The ends were cut back, 6 bases at V and 7 bases at J, with 15 bases in the middle. CDR3 DNA: TGTGCCAGCAGGATTACACTGGGGGGTGAAGCTTTCTTT. This codes for CASRITLGGEAFF.

In this sample, this clone turned up once. The chain employs TRBV9 and TRBJ1-1; no definite D call. The V and J ends lost 0 bases and 1 base respectively, with 10 bases between them. Germline CDR1 SGDLS, CDR2 YYNGEE. This CDR3 is built from 15 residues. CDR3 coding DNA: TGTGCCAGCAGCGTAGAGGCGGGGTGGAACACTGAAGCTTTCTTT. Translation gives CASSVEAGWNTEAFF. Supplemented by reference TRBV9 and TRBJ1-1, the full variable domain reads DSGVTQTPKHLITATGQRVTLRCSPRSGDLSVYWYQQSLDQGLQFLIQYYNGEERAKGNILERFSAQQFPDLHSELNLSSLELGDSALYFCASSVEAGWNTEAFFGQGTRLTVV.

The gene calls are TRBV19 and TRBJ2-5; 13 positions match TRBD2. Germline V gene sequence: CDR1 LNHDA, CDR2 SQIVND (reference sequence). The CDR3 has 18 amino acids. The trim removed 7 bases at V and 5 bases at J, leaving 16 bases unmatched. In nucleotides, the CDR3 is TGTGCCAGTAAAGGTGGTCTTACTAGCGGGAGGGTTCTGGAGACCCAGTACTTC. It codes for CASKGGLTSGRVLETQYF.

The sample holds a few counts of this clone. The CDR3 protein is CASSSDYEQYF. CDR3 nucleotides: TGCGCCAGCAGCTCAGACTACGAGCAGTACTTC. The chain recombines TRBV5-1 with TRBJ2-7; D gene ambiguous. The CDR3 spans 11 residues. Germline assignment: CDR1 SGHRS and CDR2 YFSETQ. Trimming pared 3 bases from V and 3 bases from J, leaving 4 bases between. The whole variable domain, filled in from reference TRBV5-1 and TRBJ2-7, reads KAGVTQTPRYLIKTRGQQVTLSCSPISGHRSVSWYQQTPGQGLQFLFEYFSETQRNKGNFPGRFSGRQFSNSRSEMNVSTLELGDSALYLCASSSDYEQYFGPGTRLTVT.

The chain couples TRBV10-3 to TRBJ2-6; D may be TRBD2 (5 bases). The CDR3 totals 17 residues. The germline gives CDR1 ENHRY, CDR2 SYGVKD. V lost 0 bases, J lost 0 bases, and 9 bases lay in between. In nucleotides, the CDR3 is TGTGCCATCAGTGAGTCGACGGGATTCTCTGGGGCCAACGTCCTGACTTTC. It is translated as CAISESTGFSGANVLTF.

The chain joins TRBV7-9 to TRBJ1-2; a possible D gene is TRBD1 (5 bases). The V gene's germline CDR1 is SEHNR and CDR2 FQNEAQ (reference sequence). V was trimmed by 5 bases and J by 6 bases, leaving 16 bases between them. The CDR3 is 14 residues long. The CDR3 nucleotides are TGTGCCAGCAGCAAAGGGGAACAGGCCCATGGCTACACCTTC. The encoded protein is CASSKGEQAHGYTF.

The sample holds one count of this clone. The chain is built from TRBV19 and TRBJ2-1; D possibly uses TRBD1 or TRBD2 (6 bases each). Germline V gene lookup returns CDR1 LNHDA and CDR2 SQIVND (reference sequence). The CDR3 has 14 residues. The ends were cut back, 2 bases at V and 9 bases at J, with 14 bases in the middle. CDR3 amino acids: CASSILGTGAEQFF. CDR3 nucleotides: TGTGCCAGTAGTATATTGGGGACGGGGGCTGAGCAGTTCTTC. Variable domain in full (rest from reference TRBV19 and TRBJ2-1): DGGITQSPKYLFRKEGQNVTLSCEQNLNHDAMYWYRQDPGQGLRLIYYSQIVNDFQKGDIAEGYSVSREKKESFPLTVTSAQKNPTAFYLCASSILGTGAEQFFGPGTRLTVL.

The chain joins TRBV5-1 to TRBJ2-1; D call uncertain. Germline V lookup: CDR1 SGHRS, CDR2 YFSETQ. CDR3 length: 14 amino acids. Trimming took 0 bases from V and 8 from J, leaving 12 bases between them. CDR3 sequence reads: CASSLEWVQDEQFF. The CDR3 coding sequence is TGCGCCAGCAGCTTGGAATGGGTCCAGGATGAGCAGTTCTTC.

This clone was counted between two and nine times. The V call is TRBV2, the J call TRBJ1-5; tentative D call: TRBD1 (6 bases). Per the germline V gene, CDR1 is SNHLY and CDR2 is FYNNEI. Trimming cost V 4 bases and J 2 bases, with 18 bases left between them. CDR3 length equals 17 residues. CDR3 residues: CASSGLQGLAGNQPQHF. As DNA, the CDR3 is TGTGCCAGCAGTGGACTACAGGGACTTGCGGGCAATCAGCCCCAGCATTTT.

V is TRBV7-2 and J is TRBJ2-1; D not resolved. Germline lookup yields CDR1 SGHTA and CDR2 FQGNSA. With 2 bases removed from V and 2 bases from J, the gap between germline ends came to 13 bases. CDR3 length: 16 residues. The CDR3: CASSLSDTYTYNEQFF. CDR3 in DNA: TGTGCCAGCAGCTTATCGGATACTTATACCTACAATGAGCAGTTCTTC.

The chain uses TRBV7-6 and TRBJ2-5; 7 nucleotides match TRBD2. The CDR3 has 15 amino acids. Germline lookup yields CDR1 SGHVS and CDR2 FNYEAQ. J gave up 5 bases and V 2 bases, and 8 bases lay outside the gene matches. This CDR3 reads CASSLMWAAGETQYF. The CDR3 DNA is TGTGCCAGCAGCTTAATGTGGGCAGCGGGGGAGACCCAGTACTTC.

This clone has only one observation. The CDR3 region is CASSRGGGDEQFF. CDR3 DNA: TGTGCCAGCAGCCGCGGCGGGGGGGATGAGCAGTTCTTC. The chain joins TRBV6-6 to TRBJ2-1, with 9 bases matching TRBD2. The germline V gene encodes CDR1 MNHNY and CDR2 SVGAGI (reference sequence). V lost 6 bases, J lost 8 bases, and 5 bases stayed unmatched. The CDR3 loop spans 13 amino acids.

The chain couples TRBV6-1 to TRBJ1-2; a weak D match, TRBD1 (5 bases). The CDR3 has 14 residues. Germline V CDR1 and CDR2: MNHNS, SASEGT. V was pared by 3 bases and J by 8 bases, with 16 bases between. CDR3 residues: CASSDSGTRPGYTF. CDR3 bases: TGTGCCAGCAGTGACTCCGGGACCCGGCCGGGCTACACCTTC.

Written as DNA, the CDR3 is TGTGCCATCAGTGAGTCGAGGACAGGGGGGGGTCAGCCCCAGCATTTT. Translation: CAISESRTGGGQPQHF. This rearrangement joins TRBV10-3 to TRBJ1-5; 10 bases are a match to TRBD1. The CDR3 is 16 amino acids. Germline CDR1 ENHRY, CDR2 SYGVKD. The ends lost 0 bases at V and 6 bases at J; junction bases unmatched: 5.

CDR3 DNA: TGTGCCAGCAGTCCCCACACGACAGGGGGCGGCGGTAACTATGGCTACACCTTC. Amino acids: CASSPHTTGGGGNYGYTF. The rearrangement uses TRBV28 and TRBJ1-2; TRBD1 matches 10 bases. After removal of 5 bases from V and 1 base from J, the junction contained 13 bases not matched to a gene. The CDR3 loop spans 18 amino acids. The germline V gene encodes CDR1 MDHEN and CDR2 SYDVKM.